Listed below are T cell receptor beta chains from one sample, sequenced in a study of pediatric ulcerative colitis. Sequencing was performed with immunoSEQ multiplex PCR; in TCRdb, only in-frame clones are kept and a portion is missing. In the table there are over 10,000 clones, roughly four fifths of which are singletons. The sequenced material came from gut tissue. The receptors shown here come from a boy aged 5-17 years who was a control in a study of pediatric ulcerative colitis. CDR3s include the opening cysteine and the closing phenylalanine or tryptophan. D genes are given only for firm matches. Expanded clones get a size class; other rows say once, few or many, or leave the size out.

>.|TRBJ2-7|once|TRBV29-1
TGCAGCGTTGAAAGTCAGGGAACTGGCGAGCAGTACTTC
CSVESQGTGEQYF
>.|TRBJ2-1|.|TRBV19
TGTGCCAGTAGTATTAATTTACGCGGCGAGCAGTTCTTC
CASSINLRGEQFF
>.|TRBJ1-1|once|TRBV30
TGTGCCCGGACGAGGGGGGGTAGTGAAGCTTTCTTT
CARTRGGSEAFF
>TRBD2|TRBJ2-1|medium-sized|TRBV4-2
TGTGCCAGCAGCCGACCCGGGACTAGCGGTTACAATGAGCAGTTCTTC
CASSRPGTSGYNEQFF
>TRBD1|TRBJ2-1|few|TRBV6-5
TGTGCCAGCAGTTACAAGATGACAGGGGCATACAATGAGCAGTTCTTC
CASSYKMTGAYNEQFF
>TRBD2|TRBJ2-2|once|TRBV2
TGTGCCAGCATAGCGGGCATCGCGAACACCGGGGAGCTGTTTTTT
CASIAGIANTGELFF
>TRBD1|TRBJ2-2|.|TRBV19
TGTGCCAGCCTCCGGCGGTCTCCGGGACAGGGGGTCACCGGGGAGCTGTTTTTT
CASLRRSPGQGVTGELFF
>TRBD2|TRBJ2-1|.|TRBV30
TGTGCCTGGAGTGGGACTAGCGGGAGTGGGGGAATTTACAATGAGCAGTTCTTC
CAWSGTSGSGGIYNEQFF
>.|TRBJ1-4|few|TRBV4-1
TGCGCCAGCAGCCAAGATCGCACAGGGATCAACCGAAAACTGTTTTTT
CASSQDRTGINRKLFF
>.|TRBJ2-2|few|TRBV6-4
TGTGCCAGCAGTGAGGACAACACCGGGGAGCTGTTTTTT
CASSEDNTGELFF
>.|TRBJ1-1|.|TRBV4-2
TGTGCCAGCTCTACACCGGCGAACACTGAAGCTTTCTTT
CASSTPANTEAFF
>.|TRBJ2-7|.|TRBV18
TGTGCCAGCTCACCACGAGGGCCCCCCTCCGAGCAGTACTTC
CASSPRGPPSEQYF
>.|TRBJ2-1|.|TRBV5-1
TGCGCCAGTCGAAGGACCGGGGATGAGCAGTTCTTC
CASRRTGDEQFF
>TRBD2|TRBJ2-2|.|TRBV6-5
TGTGCCAGCAGCCCGGGACTAGGAACCGGGGAGCTGTTTTTT
CASSPGLGTGELFF
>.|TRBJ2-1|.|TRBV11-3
TGTGCCAGCAGCTTCAACGGAAATGAGCAGTTCTTC
CASSFNGNEQFF
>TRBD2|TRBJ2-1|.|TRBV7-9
TGTGCCAGCAGCACCCGGGACTACCAAATCTACAATGAGCAGTTCTTC
CASSTRDYQIYNEQFF
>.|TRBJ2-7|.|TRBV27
TGTGCCAGCAGTTTATCGAATCTCCCGCCCGTCGAGCAGTACTTC
CASSLSNLPPVEQYF
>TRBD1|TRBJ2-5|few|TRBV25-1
TGTGCCAGCAGTGTGGACCCCCAGGGACAGTACCAAGAGACCCAGTACTTC
CASSVDPQGQYQETQYF
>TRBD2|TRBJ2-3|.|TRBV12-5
TGTGCTAGTGGTCCCGGACTAGCGGATGACTTAGATACGCAGTATTTT
CASGPGLADDLDTQYF
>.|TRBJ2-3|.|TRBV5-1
TGCGCCAGCAGCTTAGAACTAGGCACAGATACGCAGTATTTT
CASSLELGTDTQYF
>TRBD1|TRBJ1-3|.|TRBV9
TGTGCCAGCAGCGAAGGACAGGGGGCCGCTGGAAACACCATATATTTT
CASSEGQGAAGNTIYF
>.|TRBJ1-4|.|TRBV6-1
TGTGCCAGCAGTGATTGGGGGGAGGTTGATGAAAAACTGTTTTTT
CASSDWGEVDEKLFF
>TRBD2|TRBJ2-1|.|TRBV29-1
TGCAGCGCCGCGAGGGCGGGAGGACCGATCTCCTACAATGAGCAGTTCTTC
CSAARAGGPISYNEQFF
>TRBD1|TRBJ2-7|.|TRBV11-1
TGTGCCAGCAGCCGGGGACAGGGCGCACCCTACGAGCAGTACTTC
CASSRGQGAPYEQYF
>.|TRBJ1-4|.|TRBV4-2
TGTGCCAGCAGCCAAGATCAACTAGGGCGCTTTATTGAAAAACTGTTTTTT
CASSQDQLGRFIEKLFF
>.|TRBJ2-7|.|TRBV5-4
TGTGCCAGCAGCGGGACAGCGGGGTTTTCCTACGAGCAGTACTTC
CASSGTAGFSYEQYF
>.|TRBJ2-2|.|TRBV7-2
TGTGCCAGCAGCTTACGAGCGGGGAACACCGGGGAGCTGTTTTTT
CASSLRAGNTGELFF
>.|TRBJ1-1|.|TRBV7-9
TGTGCCAGCAGCTTGTCAGACCGGAGTCCTGCTTTCTTT
CASSLSDRSPAFF
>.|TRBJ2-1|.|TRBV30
TGTGCCTGGAGTCCCCCCTGGGGGGTCTCCGGGGATGAGCAGTTCTTC
CAWSPPWGVSGDEQFF
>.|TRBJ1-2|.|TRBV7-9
TGTGCCAGCAGCTTAGTGGAGGGGAGCAGCTATGGCTACACCTTC
CASSLVEGSSYGYTF
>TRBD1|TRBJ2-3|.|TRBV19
TGTGCCAGTAGTACAGGGGGCCTGAGCACAGATACGCAGTATTTT
CASSTGGLSTDTQYF
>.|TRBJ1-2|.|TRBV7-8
TGTGCCAGCAGCCCCCCCCGGGGGGCTAACTATGGCTACACCTTC
CASSPPRGANYGYTF
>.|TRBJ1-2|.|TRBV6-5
TGTGCCAGCAGCCCCCGGGGTAGCCATGGCTACACCTTC
CASSPRGSHGYTF
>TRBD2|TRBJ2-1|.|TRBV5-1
TGCGCCAGCAGCTTAACTAGCGGTTCCTACAATGAGCAGTTCTTC
CASSLTSGSYNEQFF
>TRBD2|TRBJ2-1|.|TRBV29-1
TGCAGCGTTGATGAGAGCGGGGGTTTTGGGGAGCAGTTCTTC
CSVDESGGFGEQFF
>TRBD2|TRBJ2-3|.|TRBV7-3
TGTGCCAGCAGTCCACTTCTCGGGACTAAATTTACAGATACGCAGTATTTT
CASSPLLGTKFTDTQYF
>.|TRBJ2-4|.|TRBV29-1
TGCAGCGTCGCATATACTGAAAACATTCAGTACTTC
CSVAYTENIQYF
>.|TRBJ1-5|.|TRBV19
TGTGCCAGTAGTATGGTAAGTCAGCCCCAGCATTTT
CASSMVSQPQHF
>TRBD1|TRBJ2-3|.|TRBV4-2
TGTGCCAGCAGCCAAGTTGGGACAGGGGAAAGCTGGTATACGCAGTATTTT
CASSQVGTGESWYTQYF
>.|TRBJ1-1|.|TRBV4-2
TGTGCCAGCAGCCAAGATACAAACAAAGCTTTCTTT
CASSQDTNKAFF
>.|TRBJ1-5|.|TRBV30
TGTGCCTGGAGTGTTAAAGGGAATCAGCCCCAGCATTTT
CAWSVKGNQPQHF
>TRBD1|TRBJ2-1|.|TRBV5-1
TGCGCCAGCCGAAAGGAACCGGACAGGGGAAAGGGAGGACGCTCCTACAATGAGCAGTTCTTC
CASRKEPDRGKGGRSYNEQFF
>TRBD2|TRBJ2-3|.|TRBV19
TGTGCCAGTAGTACGGGGACTAGCGGGAGCGTGGATACGCAGTATTTT
CASSTGTSGSVDTQYF
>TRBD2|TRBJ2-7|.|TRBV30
TGTGCCTGGACCCTCGGTGCGGGAGTCAACGAGCAGTACTTC
CAWTLGAGVNEQYF
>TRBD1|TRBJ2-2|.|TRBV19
TGTGCCAGTAGTATGCGCAGGGGGCGTACCGGGGAGCTGTTTTTT
CASSMRRGRTGELFF
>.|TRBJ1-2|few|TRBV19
TGTGCCAGTAGTTCCCAAGGATCTAACTATGGCTACACCTTC
CASSSQGSNYGYTF
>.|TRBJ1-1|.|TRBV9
TGTGCCAGCAGCTCGGCCGGACGTTATGAAGCTTTCTTT
CASSSAGRYEAFF
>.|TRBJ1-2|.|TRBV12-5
TGTGCTAGTGGTTCGGAGGGGGGACGTGGCTACACCTTC
CASGSEGGRGYTF
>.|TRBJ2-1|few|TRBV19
TGTGCCAGTAGTATAGTAGGTTTAAATGAGCAGTTCTTC
CASSIVGLNEQFF